One sample yielded the 13 T cell receptor beta chains listed below, sequenced in a study of identical twins. Each CDR3 protein gets one entry after TCRdb re-called the 5' RACE reads with MiXCR. The table shows 690,000 or so distinct CDR3 sequences, with around 6% occurring only once. Sequenced: naive T cells sorted from blood. The receptors derive from a man aged 18 to 35 in good health.

This clonotype appeared many times. V is TRBV7-2 and J is TRBJ2-5, with TRBD2 matching 13 bases. CDR1 and CDR2 from the germline V gene are SGHTA and FQGNSA. Unmatched junction bases numbered 5, after V lost 4 bases and J lost 3 bases. The CDR3 is made up of 16 amino acids. CDR3 sequence: CASSSTGLAGKETQYF. The CDR3 DNA sequence: TGTGCCAGCAGCTCAACGGGACTAGCGGGAAAAGAGACCCAGTACTTC.

The V and J genes are TRBV6-1 and TRBJ2-7; D gene ambiguous. The ends were cut back, 2 bases at V and 5 bases at J, with 4 bases in the middle. CDR3 size: 11 residues. In germline, CDR1 is MNHNS, CDR2 SASEGT. CDR3 DNA sequence: TGTGCCAGCAGTGAAATGGACGAGCAGTACGTC. As protein: CASSEMDEQYV.

This clonotype was counted ten times or more. This rearrangement joins TRBV10-1 to TRBJ2-3, with TRBD2 matching over 7 bases. Losses at the gene ends were 6 bases for V and 5 bases for J; bases not matched to a gene: 11. The CDR3 totals 15 residues. Per the germline V gene, CDR1 is WNHNN and CDR2 is SYGVQD (reference sequence). As DNA, the CDR3 is TGCGCCAGCAGCGACGGACTAGGAGTTAGAGATACGCAGTATTTT. Translated, it gives CASSDGLGVRDTQYF.

The genes are TRBV7-9 and TRBJ2-7; D gene uncertain. This CDR3 has 12 amino acids. The V gene's germline CDR1 is SEHNR and CDR2 FQNEAQ (reference sequence). With 3 bases removed from V and 5 bases from J, the gap between germline ends came to 8 bases. The CDR3 DNA reads as TGTGCCAGCAGCTTGTGGTCGGACGAGCAGTACTTC. Amino acids: CASSLWSDEQYF. Drawing the rest from reference TRBV7-9 and TRBJ2-7, the complete variable domain is DTGVSQNPRHKITKRGQNVTFRCDPISEHNRLYWYRQTLGQGPEFLTYFQNEAQLEKSRLLSDRFSAERPKGSFSTLEIQRTEQGDSAMYLCASSLWSDEQYFGPGTRLTVT.

This clonotype has at least ten counts. This chain connects TRBV6-2 or TRBV6-3 to TRBJ2-4; the D gene is possibly TRBD2 (6 bases). The CDR3 runs 16 residues. Trimming pared 0 bases from V and 2 bases from J, leaving 11 bases between. Germline V CDR1 and CDR2: MNHEY, SVGEGT. The CDR3 region has the DNA TGTGCCAGCAGTTACTCGATTGCGGGGACCAAAAACATTCAGTACTTC. It translates to CASSYSIAGTKNIQYF.

Of note for this clonotype: A junction end diverges from the germline sequence, so it may reflect a read error. V usage is TRBV7-8 and J usage is TRBJ1-1, with D hard to call. Germline CDR1 reads SGHVS; CDR2 reads FQNEAQ. The CDR3 loop spans 14 amino acids. The CDR3 reads CASNLRPKGTEAFF. DNA of the CDR3: TGTGCCAGCAACTTAAGGCCCAAAGGGACTGAAGCTTTCTTT.

This clonotype was picked up a small number of times. The rearrangement uses TRBV20-1 and TRBJ2-2; 9 bases map to TRBD2. Germline loops: CDR1 DFQATT, CDR2 SNEGSKA (reference sequence). Trimming at V came to 6 bases and at J to 0 bases, leaving 5 bases not matched to a gene. The CDR3 extends over 15 amino acids. This CDR3 reads CSAAGLAPNTGELFF. Written as DNA, the CDR3 is TGCAGTGCCGCCGGACTAGCGCCGAACACCGGGGAGCTGTTTTTT.

This clonotype was observed at least ten times. The rearrangement links TRBV6-5 to TRBJ2-7; the D gene could be TRBD1 or TRBD2 (5 bases each). The CDR3 totals 13 residues. The germline V gene encodes CDR1 MNHEY and CDR2 SVGAGI. Deletions cut 4 bases from V and 12 bases from J, with 19 bases between. The CDR3 bases are TGTGCCAGCAGTTCACCCGGGACGGAAAGGATGTACTTC. It encodes CASSSPGTERMYF.

In its sample, this clonotype was seen many times. The chain uses TRBV6-2 or TRBV6-3 and TRBJ1-1; 7 nucleotides agree with TRBD1. CDR1 is MNHEY, CDR2 SVGEGT, per germline. The CDR3 length is 15 residues. J gave up 1 base and V 6 bases, and 8 bases lay outside the gene matches. In DNA, the CDR3 is TGTGCCAGCAGCCAAATAGGACAGGCGAACACTGAAGCTTTCTTT. Its protein is CASSQIGQANTEAFF.

This clonotype occurred a few times. The chain recombines TRBV6-1 with TRBJ1-2, with TRBD1 matching 9 bases. Per the germline V gene, CDR1 is MNHNS and CDR2 is SASEGT. V trimming: 8 bases; J trimming: 4 bases; junction bases outside the gene matches: 17. This CDR3 has 17 amino acids. CDR3 nucleotides: TGTGCCAGCTGCCCGGTTTGGAGGGACAGGGTTGGCTATGGCTACACCTTC. This translates into CASCPVWRDRVGYGYTF.

This clonotype was observed many times. The chain has TRBV6-1 and TRBJ2-1; D is undetermined. The V end lost 6 bases, the J end lost 9 bases, and 15 bases lay between the germline ends. There are 13 residues in the CDR3. From germline, CDR1 is MNHNS and CDR2 SASEGT. CDR3 loop: CASRPFGGGEQFF. The DNA of the CDR3 is TGTGCCAGCAGACCATTCGGCGGCGGTGAGCAGTTCTTC.

CDR3 in amino acids: CASSPGTPVALSGANVLTF. CDR3 nucleotides: TGTGCCAGCAGCCCCGGGACCCCTGTAGCCCTCTCTGGGGCCAACGTCCTGACTTTC. This chain uses TRBV11-2 with TRBJ2-6, with D perhaps given as TRBD1 or TRBD2 (5 bases each). CDR3 length: 19 amino acids. Per the germline V gene, CDR1 is SGHAT and CDR2 is FQNNGV. V lost 5 bases, J lost 0 bases, and 20 bases lay in between. Full variable domain (rest looked up from reference TRBV11-2 and TRBJ2-6): EAGVAQSPRYKIIEKRQSVAFWCNPISGHATLYWYQQILGQGPKLLIQFQNNGVVDDSQLPKDRFSAERLKGVDSTLKIQPAKLEDSAVYLCASSPGTPVALSGANVLTFGAGSRLTVL.

The sample holds many counts of this clonotype. The genes are TRBV7-8 and TRBJ1-5; 11 bases line up with TRBD1. This CDR3 region has 16 residues. Germline assignment: CDR1 SGHVS and CDR2 FQNEAQ. With 5 bases clipped from V and 5 bases from J, the junction kept 8 bases outside the gene matches. The CDR3 reads CASSTVPGQGDQPQHF. DNA for the CDR3: TGTGCCAGCAGCACCGTCCCGGGACAGGGGGATCAGCCCCAGCATTTT.